This T cell receptor beta chain derives from a study of blood T cells in healthy people across ages. Study-level findings and limits: Higher diversity and more naive CD4+ cells were features of long-lived donors, compared to aged donors. A roughly linear age-dependent decrease characterized TCR beta diversity per million T cells. Strong correlation existed between TCR beta diversity and naive T cell percentage.

Alongside a J-beta primer mix, a sample-barcoded 5' primer served in a second PCR lasting roughly 6 to 11 cycles. TCRdb processed the 5' RACE reads anew with MiXCR; each CDR3 protein has one entry. In the table there are about 830,000 distinct CDR3 sequences, 62% of which are singletons. The length of the CDR3 is 15 residues. V lost 2 bases, J lost 0 bases, and 10 bases lay in between. Germline lookup yields CDR1 MNHEY and CDR2 SVGEGT. Caucasian individuals from Russia who were healthy and aged about 6 to 90 acted as donors. Regarding this clonotype: Its antigen is not known.

The receptor was isolated from a man aged 25-45 years in good health. Sequences were obtained from blood. The chain carries TRBV6-2 or TRBV6-3 and TRBJ2-5; perhaps TRBD2 as D (6 bases). The CDR3 region has the DNA TGTGCCAGCAGTTACAGACTAGGTTACCAAGAGACCCAGTACTTC. Protein sequence: CASSYRLGYQETQYF.